This TCR beta chain originates from a study of CD8 T cells in ankylosing spondylitis. There are a few counts of this clonotype. Antigen specificity is unknown. Trimming stripped 1 base from V and 10 bases from J, with 13 bases between. Germline-derived CDR1 and CDR2 are MGHDK and SYGVNS. The CDR3 loop spans 13 amino acids. Study observations and caveats: Blood from ankylosing spondylitis patients appeared to carry a characteristic roughly eight-variant TCR beta motif. Disease-linked clones were found to be CD8+ and relatively rare in peripheral blood.

TCRdb recomputed calls from the 5' RACE reads with MiXCR, one row per CDR3 protein. The data show 230,000 or so distinct CDR3 sequences, roughly 18% seen once. This TCR was sampled from a male donor with ankylosing spondylitis or in good health (not recorded which). Sequenced sample: blood, either unsorted or a sorted T cell fraction (not recorded which). V gene TRBV25-1 combines with J gene TRBJ2-5, with D tentatively TRBD2 (5 bases). The CDR3 DNA reads as TGTGCCAGCAGTGAATTTAGGACTGATGGCCAGTACTTC. This translates into CASSEFRTDGQYF.